The sequence of this TCR beta chain was determined in a study of blood T cell repertoires in COVID-19. Across the study: PBMCs, B-cell-depleted T cells, or T cells provided the cDNA or gDNA that made up the material.

The CDR3 is 16 amino acids. J gave up 9 bases and V 2 bases, and 12 bases lay outside the gene matches. Germline-derived CDR1 and CDR2 are MDHEN and SYDVKM. The protocol was immunoSEQ multiplex PCR, while the TCRdb copy is restricted to in-frame clones and leaves out a portion. The sample has around 310,000 clones, 90% seen once. This TCR was sampled from a woman aged 40 to 49 with COVID-19, enrolled during active disease. The sample consisted of peripheral blood. This chain joins TRBV28 and TRBJ1-5; 8 nucleotides line up with TRBD1. DNA of the CDR3: TGTGCCAGCAGTTTAGTGGGACAGGAGTTAATCATGCCCCAGCATTTT. Translated: CASSLVGQELIMPQHF.